This T cell receptor beta chain was sequenced for a study of somatic mutations in cytotoxic T cells in rheumatoid arthritis. Study summary: Flow cytometry sorted some V beta antibody-stained T-cell populations to nearly 100% purity, V beta1+ cells among them being sequenced for TCRB.

The length of the CDR3 is 13 residues. Trimming shortened V by 0 bases and J by 7 bases, and 7 bases separated the two germline ends. Germline V lookup: CDR1 ENHRY, CDR2 SYGVKD. This clone was counted only a few times. Clones were sequenced by immunoSEQ multiplex PCR, and TCRdb holds only the in-frame ones, with some missing. The profile covers 8,500 to 13,000 clones, with about 69% appearing a single time and approximately 40% taken by the ten largest. The sequence was obtained from an adult with rheumatoid arthritis. J is TRBJ2-1 and V is TRBV10-3; D possibly corresponds to TRBD2 (5 bases). The sample consisted of CD8+ T cells sorted from blood. CDR3 protein: CAISESSVNEQFF. In DNA form, the CDR3 reads TGTGCCATCAGTGAGTCTAGCGTGAATGAGCAGTTCTTC.